The 28 T cell receptor beta chains given below trace back to one sample, sequenced in a study of cytomegalovirus exposure and HLA in healthy donors. The PCR employed 60 Vbeta primers together with 13 Jbeta primers. Some clones are missing from TCRdb's copy, which holds only in-frame ones; the method was immunoSEQ multiplex PCR. In the table there are approximately 200,000 clones, about 81% of which are singletons. The specimen was PBMCs. Receptors originate from a woman aged 45-60 years in good health and CMV-seropositive.

The sample holds a few counts of this clone. The rearrangement uses TRBV7-8 and TRBJ2-7, with D possibly TRBD1 on 5 matching bases. The CDR3 contains 12 residues. Trimming pared 1 base from V and 6 bases from J, leaving 7 bases between. Germline CDR1 reads SGHVS; CDR2 reads FQNEAQ. This CDR3 is CASSLGQIEQYF. For the CDR3, the DNA is TGTGCCAGCAGCTTAGGACAGATCGAGCAGTACTTC.

V and J are TRBV28 and TRBJ2-7, with D tentatively TRBD1 (5 bases). The CDR3 extends over 12 amino acids. Per germline, CDR1 MDHEN and CDR2 SYDVKM. V lost 3 bases and J lost 5, with 8 bases in between. CDR3 amino acids: CASSFDSDEQYF. CDR3 bases: TGTGCCAGCAGTTTCGACAGTGACGAGCAGTACTTC.

The CDR3 DNA sequence: TGCGCCAGCAGCCAAGAGGTGAGGGCGGATGGCTACACCTTC. It translates to CASSQEVRADGYTF. The genes are TRBV4-3 and TRBJ1-2; D gene unclear. V gave up 0 bases and J gave up 6 bases, with 11 bases separating them. The germline CDR1 and CDR2 sequences are LGHNA and YSLEER. The CDR3 spans 14 residues.

CDR3 amino acids: CASSYSGGGGEDTQYF. The CDR3 DNA is TGTGCCAGCAGTTACTCTGGGGGAGGAGGCGAAGATACGCAGTATTTT. This chain joins TRBV6-6 and TRBJ2-3, with D perhaps matching TRBD2 (6 bases). The V gene lost 0 bases and the J gene lost 5 bases, with 15 bases spanning the gap. This CDR3 has 16 residues. Per germline, CDR1 MNHNY and CDR2 SVGAGI (reference sequence).

The chain carries TRBV5-8 and TRBJ2-3; 8 positions agree with TRBD1. The CDR3 is made up of 13 amino acids. Germline-derived CDR1 and CDR2 are SGHTS and YDEGEE. V trimming: 6 bases; J trimming: 3 bases; junction bases outside the gene matches: 3. The CDR3 is CASIRQGTDTQYF. The CDR3 nucleotides read TGTGCCAGCATACGACAGGGGACAGATACGCAGTATTTT.

The chain combines TRBV7-2 with TRBJ2-7; D ambiguous. V was trimmed by 3 bases and J by 2 bases, leaving 11 bases between them. Germline CDR1 is SGHTA and CDR2 is FQGNSA. The CDR3 contains 14 residues. CDR3 amino acids: CASSFSGNPYEQYF. In DNA form, the CDR3 reads TGTGCCAGCAGCTTTTCGGGTAATCCCTACGAGCAGTACTTC.

DNA for the CDR3: TGCGCCAGCAGCCAACCCCCGGGGACAGCGGACACAGATACGCAGTATTTT. It is translated as CASSQPPGTADTDTQYF. The genes are TRBV4-1 and TRBJ2-3; 7 bases line up with TRBD1. Germline V gene lookup returns CDR1 MGHRA and CDR2 YSYEKL. V lost 2 bases and J lost 2; bases outside the gene matches: 10. This CDR3 is 17 amino acids long.

This chain uses TRBV28 with TRBJ2-3; D may be TRBD2 (6 bases). V was trimmed by 3 bases and J by 1 base, leaving 14 bases between them. In germline, CDR1 is MDHEN, CDR2 SYDVKM. CDR3 length equals 16 residues. DNA for the CDR3: TGTGCCAGCAGTTTGGCATTAGCGGATCGCACAGATACGCAGTATTTT. Its protein is CASSLALADRTDTQYF.

This clone showed up just a few times. The chain recombines TRBV7-9 with TRBJ2-2, with D perhaps TRBD1 (5 bases). The CDR3 runs to 15 residues. The germline V and J ends were trimmed by 5 bases and 1 base, with 11 bases remaining between them. Germline V gene lookup returns CDR1 SEHNR and CDR2 FQNEAQ (reference sequence). CDR3 sequence: CASSHNDRNTGELFF. The CDR3, as DNA: TGTGCCAGCAGCCATAACGACAGGAACACCGGGGAGCTGTTTTTT.

There are a few counts of this clone. The J gene is TRBJ2-3, the V gene TRBV10-3, with 9 positions matching TRBD1. CDR1 is ENHRY, CDR2 SYGVKD, per germline. The junction had 6 bases not matched to a gene; V was cut back by 6 bases and J by 5 bases. This CDR3 is built from 14 residues. The CDR3 DNA sequence: TGTGCCATCAGACCGGGACAGGGAGGAGATACGCAGTATTTT. Its translation is CAIRPGQGGDTQYF.

This clone was seen more than once but under ten times. The J gene is TRBJ2-7, the V gene TRBV5-1; maybe TRBD1 (5 bases). The V end was cut by 5 bases, the J end by 0 bases, with 15 bases between. Germline V gene lookup returns CDR1 SGHRS and CDR2 YFSETQ. The CDR3 length is 15 residues. The CDR3 nucleotides are TGCGCCAGCAGATGGGGCAGCCGAAGCTCCTACGAGCAGTACTTC. Its protein is CASRWGSRSSYEQYF.

The rearrangement links TRBV7-9 to TRBJ2-7, with TRBD1 as a possible D gene (5 bases). V lost 5 bases, J lost 6 bases, and 11 bases lay in between. CDR1 and CDR2 from the germline V gene are SEHNR and FQNEAQ (reference sequence). CDR3 length: 12 amino acids. As DNA, the CDR3 is TGTGCCAGCAGCCTTCTGGGGCCCGAGCAGTACTTC. This codes for CASSLLGPEQYF.

This clone was counted once. This chain uses TRBV5-8 with TRBJ2-5; 13 bases match TRBD2. This CDR3 is built from 16 residues. The J segment lost 2 bases and the V segment lost 4 bases, leaving 5 bases of the junction unmatched. Germline V gives CDR1 SGHTS, CDR2 YDEGEE. CDR3 DNA: TGTGCCAGCAGCCCGAGGACTAGCGGGAGACAAGAGACCCAGTACTTC. Protein sequence: CASSPRTSGRQETQYF. Looking up the rest from reference TRBV5-8 and TRBJ2-5 gives the full variable domain: EAGVTQSPTHLIKTRGQQATLRCSPISGHTSVYWYQQALGLGLQFLLWYDEGEERNRGNFPPRFSGRQFPNYSSELNVNALELEDSALYLCASSPRTSGRQETQYFGPGTRLLVL.

The chain links TRBV25-1 to TRBJ1-4, with 9 bases lining up with TRBD1. Germline V gene lookup returns CDR1 MGHDK and CDR2 SYGVNS. The CDR3 runs to 14 residues. The V segment lost 5 bases and the J segment 8 bases; nucleotides outside the gene matches: 6. CDR3 protein: CASSTGGAQEKLFF. CDR3 nucleotide sequence: TGTGCCAGCAGTACAGGGGGCGCCCAAGAAAAACTGTTTTTT.

The genes are TRBV19 and TRBJ2-1; D remains ambiguous. The CDR3 is made up of 15 amino acids. Trimming left V 3 bases short and J 0 bases short, with 9 bases between. The germline gives CDR1 LNHDA, CDR2 SQIVND (reference sequence). This CDR3 reads CASSIGQFSYNEQFF. CDR3 nucleotide sequence: TGTGCCAGTAGTATTGGGCAGTTCTCCTACAATGAGCAGTTCTTC. Supplemented by reference TRBV19 and TRBJ2-1, the full variable domain reads DGGITQSPKYLFRKEGQNVTLSCEQNLNHDAMYWYRQDPGQGLRLIYYSQIVNDFQKGDIAEGYSVSREKKESFPLTVTSAQKNPTAFYLCASSIGQFSYNEQFFGPGTRLTVL.

This chain joins TRBV4-2 and TRBJ1-4, with TRBD1 matching over 8 bases. The CDR3 is made up of 16 amino acids. CDR1 and CDR2 (germline): LGHNA, YNFKEQ. V gave up 2 bases and J gave up 6 bases; unmatched junction bases: 8. The CDR3 here is CASSQKPGQDDEKLFF. The CDR3, as DNA: TGTGCCAGCAGCCAAAAACCGGGACAGGACGATGAAAAACTGTTTTTT.

Remarks on this clone: The junction departs from germline at one end; a sequencing error may be responsible. The chain has TRBV19 and TRBJ1-1; D is possibly TRBD1 (6 bases). Germline assignment: CDR1 LNHDA and CDR2 SQIVND (reference sequence). The CDR3 has 12 residues. Written as DNA, the CDR3 is TGTGCCAGTAGTATCCGGGGGGCTGAGGCTTTCTTT. Its protein product is CASSIRGAEAFF.

With regard to this clone: The junction shows a germline mismatch at one end, possibly a read error. V usage is TRBV10-3 and J usage is TRBJ2-4, with TRBD2 matching 10 bases. Germline assignment: CDR1 ENHRY and CDR2 SYGVKD. This CDR3 region has 19 residues. The CDR3 DNA reads TGTGCCATCAGTGAATTAAGTGGGACTAGCGACTCATCCAAAAACAGTCAGTACTTC. This sequence encodes CAISELSGTSDSSKNSQYF.

Worth noting for this clone: The sample carries other DNA sequences with the same CDR3. CDR3 DNA: TGTGCCAGCAGCTCCGGACAGGTGAACACTGAAGCTTTCTTT. This sequence encodes CASSSGQVNTEAFF. The rearrangement links TRBV7-2 to TRBJ1-1, with 7 positions matching TRBD1. Germline loops: CDR1 SGHTA, CDR2 FQGNSA. J lost 0 bases, V lost 4 bases, and 2 bases had no gene match. This CDR3 is built from 14 residues.

This clone was observed a single time. The gene calls are TRBV29-1 and TRBJ2-3, with D possibly TRBD1 on 6 matching bases. Germline CDR1 SQVTM, CDR2 ANQGSEA. The CDR3 consists of 17 residues. Trimming took 1 base from V and 1 from J, leaving 18 bases between them. CDR3 DNA: TGCAGCGTTGAAGGCCCCCGACAGGTTGACGGCACAGATACGCAGTATTTT. As protein: CSVEGPRQVDGTDTQYF.

The CDR3 is CASSRSSGKADTQYF. CDR3 bases: TGTGCCAGCAGCCGGAGTAGCGGGAAGGCAGATACGCAGTATTTT. The V gene is TRBV7-2, the J gene TRBJ2-3; TRBD2 matches 8 bases. From germline, CDR1 is SGHTA and CDR2 FQGNSA. Unmatched junction bases numbered 8, after V lost 5 bases and J lost 4 bases. The CDR3 covers 15 residues.

This clone was seen more than once but under ten times. The chain couples TRBV18 to TRBJ2-1; 9 nucleotides match TRBD2. The V gene's germline CDR1 is KGHSH and CDR2 LQKENI. V shed 6 bases, J shed 5 bases, and the junction held 11 bases outside the gene matches. The CDR3 runs 16 residues. The CDR3 sequence: CASSLGVAGDHNEQFF. CDR3 DNA sequence: TGTGCCAGCTCGCTTGGAGTAGCGGGAGACCACAATGAGCAGTTCTTC.

About this clone itself: This sample also contains other DNA sequences that code for the same CDR3. The chain recombines TRBV7-2 with TRBJ2-1, with a possible D match to TRBD1 (6 bases). Trimming stripped 1 base from V and 6 bases from J, with 13 bases between. This CDR3 is built from 15 residues. Germline V lookup: CDR1 SGHTA, CDR2 FQGNSA. This CDR3 reads CASSLGQGSTNEQFF. CDR3 bases: TGTGCCAGCAGCTTAGGTCAGGGGTCTACCAATGAGCAGTTCTTC.

J is TRBJ1-3 and V is TRBV28; D may be TRBD1 (5 bases). Trimming left V 3 bases short and J 4 bases short, with 16 bases between. This CDR3 is built from 16 residues. The germline V gene has CDR1 MDHEN and CDR2 SYDVKM. CDR3 nucleotides: TGTGCCAGCAGTTTCGGGGGGAAAGTCGCCGGAAACACCATATATTTT. Amino acids: CASSFGGKVAGNTIYF.

The chain couples TRBV5-6 to TRBJ2-5; perhaps TRBD2 as D (5 bases). CDR3 size: 13 residues. V lost 1 base and J lost 4, with 8 bases in between. Looked up from germline, CDR1 is SGHDT and CDR2 is YYEEEE. CDR3 nucleotides: TGTGCCAGCAGCTTGTGGGAGAGAGAGACCCAGTACTTC. Amino acids: CASSLWERETQYF.

The chain has TRBV2 and TRBJ1-1, with 9 bases fitting TRBD1. With V trimmed by 5 bases and J by 1 base, 8 bases remained unmatched. From germline, CDR1 is SNHLY and CDR2 FYNNEI. The CDR3 has 16 residues. The CDR3 protein is CASSSRTGGGNTEAFF. Written as DNA, the CDR3 is TGTGCCAGCAGTTCCCGCACAGGGGGCGGGAACACTGAAGCTTTCTTT.

This chain joins TRBV30 and TRBJ1-1; D is uncertain. Trimming took off 2 bases at V and 7 bases at J, with 11 bases between the two ends. The CDR3 totals 12 residues. Germline V gene data show CDR1 as GTSNPN and CDR2 as SVGIG (reference sequence). The CDR3: CAWSILSDEAFF. CDR3 in DNA: TGTGCCTGGAGTATTCTTTCAGATGAAGCTTTCTTT.

This chain connects TRBV11-2 to TRBJ2-7; no firm D call. The CDR3 sequence is 13 residues long. V was pared by 6 bases and J by 0 bases, with 9 bases between. Germline CDR1 SGHAT, CDR2 FQNNGV. CDR3 sequence: CASRASTSYEQYF. CDR3 in DNA: TGTGCCAGCAGGGCCTCCACCTCCTACGAGCAGTACTTC.